These 9 T cell receptor beta chains originate from one sample sequenced in a study of blood T cell repertoires in COVID-19. Sequenced by immunoSEQ multiplex PCR; TCRdb stores in-frame clones only, minus some. The top ten hold about 9.8% of the sample, which has about 15,000 clones, around 81% seen once. Sequenced input: peripheral blood. These receptors were collected from a human donor in a cohort sampled during active COVID-19.

This CDR3 is CASSKATPILLDEQYF. CDR3 coding DNA: TGTGCCAGCAGCAAAGCCACTCCCATTTTGTTAGACGAGCAGTACTTC. The chain is built from TRBV3-1 (or the pseudogene TRBV3-2) and TRBJ2-7; no definite D call. Trimming cost V 5 bases and J 5 bases, with 22 bases left between them. CDR1 is LGHDT, CDR2 YNNKEL, per germline (reference sequence). There are 16 residues in the CDR3.

The V gene is TRBV19, the J gene TRBJ1-1, with D perhaps matching TRBD1 (6 bases). The CDR3 has 14 residues. V lost 4 bases to trimming and J lost 5 bases, with 14 bases between them. Germline CDR1 reads LNHDA; CDR2 reads SQIVND (reference sequence). This CDR3 reads CASSTTTGRTEAFF. The CDR3 coding sequence is TGTGCCAGTAGTACCACAACAGGGCGGACTGAAGCTTTCTTT.

The chain has TRBV27 and TRBJ1-6; the D is unclear. The CDR3 consists of 17 residues. V was clipped by 5 bases and J by 3 bases, with 17 bases between them. From germline, CDR1 is MNHEY and CDR2 SMNVEV (reference sequence). Here the CDR3 reads CASSPTRGDYYNSPLHF. CDR3 sequence (DNA): TGTGCCAGCAGTCCAACCCGGGGAGATTACTATAATTCACCCCTCCACTTT.

The chain has TRBV9 and TRBJ2-3; 11 bases are shared with TRBD1. The CDR3 has 14 residues. V dropped 4 bases and J dropped 6; count of bases not matched to a gene: 4. Germline V gene lookup returns CDR1 SGDLS and CDR2 YYNGEE. The CDR3 loop is CASSTWTGGDTQYF. CDR3 coding DNA: TGTGCCAGCAGCACATGGACAGGGGGCGATACGCAGTATTTT. Looking up the rest from reference TRBV9 and TRBJ2-3 gives the full variable domain: DSGVTQTPKHLITATGQRVTLRCSPRSGDLSVYWYQQSLDQGLQFLIQYYNGEERAKGNILERFSAQQFPDLHSELNLSSLELGDSALYFCASSTWTGGDTQYFGPGTRLTVL.

J is TRBJ2-1 and V is TRBV16; the D is unclear. Per the germline V gene, CDR1 is KGHSY and CDR2 is FQNENV. Trimming cost V 4 bases and J 10 bases, with 14 bases left between them. This CDR3 spans 13 amino acids. The CDR3: CASSPDLLGEQFF. The CDR3, as DNA: TGTGCCAGCAGCCCCGATCTGCTCGGGGAGCAGTTCTTC.

The rearrangement links TRBV12-3 or TRBV12-4 to TRBJ1-2; tentatively, D is TRBD1 (5 bases). The V end lost 5 bases, the J end lost 4 bases, and 11 bases lay between the germline ends. This CDR3 has 13 amino acids. CDR3 nucleotides: TGTGCCAGCAGTCTACAGGCCGCCTATGGCTACACCTTC. Translated, it gives CASSLQAAYGYTF.

The chain joins TRBV5-5 to TRBJ2-7; 13 bases are shared with TRBD2. Germline V CDR1 and CDR2: SGHKS, YYEKEE (reference sequence). The V gene end was trimmed by 3 bases and the J gene end by 6 bases; junction bases not matched to a gene: 6. This CDR3 has 15 residues. The CDR3 coding sequence is TGTGCCAGCAGCTATACTAGCGGGAGGGCCAGCGAGCAGTACTTC. It encodes CASSYTSGRASEQYF.

Only one count was recorded for this clone. The gene calls are TRBV3-1 (or the pseudogene TRBV3-2) and TRBJ1-5; a weak D match, TRBD1 (6 bases). The V and J ends lost 4 bases and 5 bases respectively, with 12 bases between them. Germline assignment: CDR1 LGHDT and CDR2 YNNKEL (reference sequence). The CDR3 consists of 14 residues. The CDR3 sequence is CASSLQGRHQPQHF. CDR3 nucleotide sequence: TGTGCCAGCAGCCTACAGGGTAGGCATCAGCCCCAGCATTTT.

The chain carries TRBV4-1 and TRBJ2-1, with a possible D match to TRBD2 (5 bases). The germline V and J ends were trimmed by 2 bases and 5 bases, with 13 bases remaining between them. The V gene's germline CDR1 is MGHRA and CDR2 YSYEKL. CDR3 length equals 15 residues. CDR3 region: CASSQPPGLHNEQFF. The CDR3 DNA follows: TGCGCCAGCAGCCAACCGCCCGGACTGCACAATGAGCAGTTCTTC.